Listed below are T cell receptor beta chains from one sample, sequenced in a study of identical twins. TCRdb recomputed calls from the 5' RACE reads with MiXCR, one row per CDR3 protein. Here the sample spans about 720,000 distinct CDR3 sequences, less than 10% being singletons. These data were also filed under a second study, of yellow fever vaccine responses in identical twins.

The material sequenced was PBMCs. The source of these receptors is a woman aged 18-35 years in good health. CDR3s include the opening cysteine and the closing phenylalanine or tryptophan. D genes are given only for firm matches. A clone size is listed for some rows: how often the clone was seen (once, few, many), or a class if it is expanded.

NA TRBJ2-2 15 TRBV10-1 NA TGCGCCAGCAGTCTGTCCAGGTCCGGTACCGGGGAGCTGTTTTTT CASSLSRSGTGELFF
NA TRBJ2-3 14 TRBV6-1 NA TGTGCCAGCAGTGAACGACTGTCCACAGATACGCAGTATTTT CASSERLSTDTQYF
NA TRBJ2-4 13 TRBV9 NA TGTGCCAGCAGCGTATCCGTCGAAAACATTCAGTACTTC CASSVSVENIQYF
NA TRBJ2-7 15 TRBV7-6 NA TGTGCCAGCAGCTTAGAAGACGGTGATACCTACGAGCAGTACTTC CASSLEDGDTYEQYF
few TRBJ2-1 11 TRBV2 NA TGTGCCAGCAGAGGCTTCCATGAGCAGTTCTTC CASRGFHEQFF
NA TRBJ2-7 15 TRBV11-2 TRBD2 TGTGCCAGCAGCACCGGACTAGCGCCCACCTACGAGCAGTACTTC CASSTGLAPTYEQYF
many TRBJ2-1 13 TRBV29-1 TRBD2 TGCAGCGTTTTGGGACTAGCGGGAGATGAGCAGTTCTTC CSVLGLAGDEQFF
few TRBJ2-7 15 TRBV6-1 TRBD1 TGTGCCAGCAGACTCATGGGGACAGGGCCCTACGAGCAGTACTTC CASRLMGTGPYEQYF
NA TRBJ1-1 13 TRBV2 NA TGTGCCAGTAACATGATGAGGGACACTGAAGCTTTCTTT CASNMMRDTEAFF
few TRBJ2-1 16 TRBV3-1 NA TGTGCCAGCAGCCCTCTTCATAGTAGTTGGGCCACTGAGCAGTTCTTC CASSPLHSSWATEQFF
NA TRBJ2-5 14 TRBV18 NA TGTGCCAGCTCACCCGAAACCCCGTGGGAGACCCAGTACTTC CASSPETPWETQYF
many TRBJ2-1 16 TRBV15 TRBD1 TGTGCCACCAGCAGATCAACCGGGACAGGGGGCAATGAGCAGTTCTTC CATSRSTGTGGNEQFF
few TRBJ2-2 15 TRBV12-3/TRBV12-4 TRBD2 TGTGCCAGCTGTAATCCCGGGAGGGACACCGGGGAGCTGTTTTTT CASCNPGRDTGELFF
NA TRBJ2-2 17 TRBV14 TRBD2 TGTGCCAGCAGCCAAGGTTGGACTAGCGAGTTCACCGGGGAGCTGTTTTTT CASSQGWTSEFTGELFF
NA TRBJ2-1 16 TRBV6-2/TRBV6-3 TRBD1 TGTGCCAGCAGTCCCACCGGGACAGGGGGGTACAATGAGCAGTTCTTC CASSPTGTGGYNEQFF
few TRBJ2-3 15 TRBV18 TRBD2 TGTGCCAGCTCACCCCTAGCGGGGGGCGTTGATACGCAGTATTTT CASSPLAGGVDTQYF
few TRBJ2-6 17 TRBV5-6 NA TGTGCCAGCAGCTTGGAGACGGCCAACTCTGGGGCCAACGTCCTGACTTTC CASSLETANSGANVLTF